This T cell receptor (beta chain) came from a study of blood T cells in healthy people across ages. Primers used in a second PCR of about 6 to 11 cycles were a sample-barcoded 5' primer and a J-beta primer mix. Each TCR beta cDNA got a 12-nucleotide random molecular identifier. TCRdb reprocessed the 5' RACE reads via MiXCR and lists one record per CDR3 protein. The repertoire holds roughly 730,000 distinct CDR3 sequences, 45% to 70% seen once, with 25% to 30% in the top ten. In this sample, this clonotype turned up once. Its antigen remains unidentified. V dropped 4 bases and J dropped 4; count of bases not matched to a gene: 11. Germline CDR1 SGHTA, CDR2 FQGTGA. This CDR3 is built from 16 residues. Whole-study findings and limits: Higher diversity and more naive CD4+ cells were features of long-lived donors, compared to aged donors.

Specimen: blood. The chain combines TRBV7-3 with TRBJ2-3; 7 bases map to TRBD1. The receptor comes from a man aged 35 to 55 in good health. The CDR3 reads CASSSRRQGMADTQYF. In DNA, the CDR3 is TGTGCCAGCAGCTCACGCCGACAGGGAATGGCAGATACGCAGTATTTT. The full variable domain, its missing parts supplied by reference TRBV7-3 and TRBJ2-3, is GAGVSQTPSNKVTEKGKYVELRCDPISGHTALYWYRQSLGQGPEFLIYFQGTGAADDSGLPNDRFFAVRPEGSVSTLKIQRTERGDSAVYLCASSSRRQGMADTQYFGPGTRLTVL.